This T cell receptor beta chain emerged from a study of CD8 T cells in Susac syndrome. CDR1 and CDR2 (germline): MNHEY, SVGAGI. Trimming took off 3 bases at V and 8 bases at J, with 13 bases between the two ends. This CDR3 has 13 amino acids. After extraction with the RNeasy kit, about 0.45 to 1 ug of the RNA was reverse transcribed using random hexamers. The authors amplified TCR beta CDR3 across 54 Vbeta and 13 Jbeta using immunoSEQ multiplex PCR. TCRdb reprocessed the immunoSEQ multiplex PCR reads with MiXCR, giving one entry per CDR3 protein. The data show 200,000 to 250,000 distinct CDR3 sequences, with over 85% seen just once and 0.055% to 0.075% held by the top ten. This clonotype appeared once. Blood CD8+ and CD4+ T cells underwent high-throughput TCR beta sequencing. In the multiple sclerosis control group, patients were treatment-naive and had stable or active relapsing-remitting disease. TEMRA cells were enriched by FACS, and CD4+ and CD8+ T cells were negatively isolated.

The sequence came from a human donor with multiple sclerosis. The J gene is TRBJ1-2, the V gene TRBV6-5, with no clear D. The sample comprised CD4+ T cells from PBMCs. The CDR3 DNA is TGTGCCAGCAGTTATGGGCCGCTGAGCGGCTACACCTTC. The encoded protein is CASSYGPLSGYTF.